The rows below give T cell receptor beta chains drawn from one sample of a study of PD-1 blockade in classical Hodgkin lymphoma. Sequencing was performed with immunoSEQ multiplex PCR; in TCRdb, only in-frame clones are kept and a portion is missing. The table shows about 76,000 clones, with approximately 88% occurring only once. The starting material was peripheral blood mononuclear cells (PBMCs), obtained at baseline. The receptors were sampled from a human donor with classical Hodgkin lymphoma. CDR3s include the opening cysteine and the closing phenylalanine or tryptophan. The D gene is left open where the match is weak. A row's size may be missing; if present it is once, few, many or a size class.

j_gene: TRBJ2-6; d_gene: -; v_gene: TRBV4-1; abundance: -; len: 18; CDR3aa: CASSQDMAGASGANVLTF; CDR3nt: TGCGCCAGCAGCCAAGATATGGCGGGGGCCTCTGGGGCCAACGTCCTGACTTTC
j_gene: TRBJ2-5; d_gene: TRBD2; v_gene: TRBV28; abundance: -; len: 13; CDR3aa: CASSLRSGGAGDF; CDR3nt: TGTGCCAGCAGCCTGCGTAGCGGGGGTGCCGGGGACTTC
j_gene: TRBJ1-2; d_gene: -; v_gene: TRBV15; abundance: -; len: 13; CDR3aa: CATSRQANYGYTF; CDR3nt: TGTGCCACCAGCAGGCAAGCTAACTATGGCTACACCTTC
j_gene: TRBJ2-7; d_gene: -; v_gene: TRBV5-8; abundance: -; len: 12; CDR3aa: CASSWPTRVQYF; CDR3nt: TGTGCCAGCAGCTGGCCCACACGCGTTCAGTACTTC
j_gene: TRBJ2-1; d_gene: -; v_gene: TRBV7-9; abundance: once; len: 14; CDR3aa: CASTRSADSNEQFF; CDR3nt: TGTGCCAGCACTCGCTCTGCGGACTCCAATGAGCAGTTCTTC
j_gene: TRBJ1-2; d_gene: -; v_gene: TRBV28; abundance: -; len: 14; CDR3aa: CASSQYQGVLGYTF; CDR3nt: TGTGCCAGCAGTCAATATCAGGGTGTACTTGGCTACACCTTC
j_gene: TRBJ2-5; d_gene: TRBD2; v_gene: TRBV7-2; abundance: -; len: 15; CDR3aa: CASSLNGEGEETQYF; CDR3nt: TGTGCCAGCAGCTTAAACGGGGAGGGTGAAGAGACCCAGTACTTC
j_gene: TRBJ1-1; d_gene: TRBD1; v_gene: TRBV30; abundance: medium-sized; len: 13; CDR3aa: CAWSVTGDTEAFF; CDR3nt: TGTGCCTGGAGTGTAACAGGGGACACTGAAGCTTTCTTT
j_gene: TRBJ1-1; d_gene: -; v_gene: TRBV6-1; abundance: -; len: 13; CDR3aa: CATDEGPLTEAFF; CDR3nt: TGTGCCACCGACGAGGGCCCCCTTACTGAAGCTTTCTTT
j_gene: TRBJ2-1; d_gene: -; v_gene: TRBV9; abundance: -; len: 16; CDR3aa: CASSVGTLTSYNEQFF; CDR3nt: TGTGCCAGCAGCGTAGGTACTCTAACCTCCTACAATGAGCAGTTCTTC
j_gene: TRBJ1-5; d_gene: TRBD1; v_gene: TRBV7-9; abundance: -; len: 17; CDR3aa: CASSLVMGQGGNQPQHF; CDR3nt: TGTGCCAGCAGCTTAGTAATGGGGCAGGGGGGCAATCAGCCCCAGCATTTT
j_gene: TRBJ1-5; d_gene: -; v_gene: TRBV30; abundance: -; len: 12; CDR3aa: CAWTRGNQPQHF; CDR3nt: TGTGCCTGGACCAGGGGCAATCAGCCCCAGCATTTT
j_gene: TRBJ2-1; d_gene: TRBD2; v_gene: TRBV7-8; abundance: few; len: 17; CDR3aa: CASSNRQRRLAVNEQFF; CDR3nt: TGTGCCAGCAGCAACCGCCAGAGAAGACTAGCGGTAAATGAGCAGTTCTTC
j_gene: TRBJ2-5; d_gene: -; v_gene: TRBV7-2; abundance: -; len: 13; CDR3aa: CASSVGQKETQYF; CDR3nt: TGTGCCAGCAGTGTCGGACAGAAGGAGACCCAGTACTTC
j_gene: TRBJ2-2; d_gene: -; v_gene: TRBV5-1; abundance: -; len: 15; CDR3aa: CASSFIGANTGELFF; CDR3nt: TGCGCCAGCAGCTTCATTGGCGCGAACACCGGGGAGCTGTTTTTT
j_gene: TRBJ2-5; d_gene: -; v_gene: TRBV9; abundance: -; len: 14; CDR3aa: CASSVGGLAETQYF; CDR3nt: TGTGCCAGCAGCGTAGGGGGTCTAGCTGAGACCCAGTACTTC
j_gene: TRBJ1-2; d_gene: -; v_gene: TRBV4-3; abundance: -; len: 14; CDR3aa: CASSQDGQNYGYTF; CDR3nt: TGCGCCAGCAGCCAAGATGGACAGAACTATGGCTACACCTTC
j_gene: TRBJ2-1; d_gene: TRBD2; v_gene: TRBV11-2; abundance: -; len: 17; CDR3aa: CASSDGTSGRAFLEQFF; CDR3nt: TGTGCCAGCAGCGACGGGACTAGCGGGAGGGCCTTTCTTGAGCAGTTCTTC
j_gene: TRBJ2-1; d_gene: TRBD2; v_gene: TRBV5-1; abundance: -; len: 15; CDR3aa: CASRLAGVEIDEQFF; CDR3nt: TGCGCCAGCAGGCTAGCGGGAGTTGAGATAGATGAGCAGTTCTTC
j_gene: TRBJ2-7; d_gene: -; v_gene: TRBV6-5; abundance: -; len: 15; CDR3aa: CASSPRQGGSYEQYF; CDR3nt: TGTGCCAGCAGTCCCCGACAGGGAGGCTCCTACGAGCAGTACTTC
j_gene: TRBJ2-7; d_gene: -; v_gene: TRBV5-1; abundance: -; len: 12; CDR3aa: CASSLVGGAQYF; CDR3nt: TGCGCCAGCAGCTTGGTCGGGGGCGCGCAGTACTTC
j_gene: TRBJ2-7; d_gene: -; v_gene: TRBV4-3; abundance: -; len: 15; CDR3aa: CASSQDTAGASEQYF; CDR3nt: TGCGCCAGCAGCCAAGATACCGCAGGGGCTTCCGAGCAGTACTTC
j_gene: TRBJ1-1; d_gene: -; v_gene: TRBV11-2; abundance: -; len: 13; CDR3aa: CASSEQGATEAFF; CDR3nt: TGTGCCAGCAGCGAACAGGGCGCGACTGAAGCTTTCTTT
j_gene: TRBJ2-5; d_gene: -; v_gene: TRBV5-1; abundance: -; len: 13; CDR3aa: CASSLALGETQYF; CDR3nt: TGCGCCAGCAGCTTGGCCCTCGGGGAGACCCAGTACTTC
j_gene: TRBJ1-4; d_gene: -; v_gene: TRBV5-5; abundance: -; len: 14; CDR3aa: CASSLGPVKEKLFF; CDR3nt: TGTGCCAGCAGCTTGGGCCCAGTCAAGGAAAAACTGTTTTTT
j_gene: TRBJ2-1; d_gene: TRBD2; v_gene: TRBV27; abundance: once; len: 15; CDR3aa: CASSFRGRGYNEQFF; CDR3nt: TGTGCCAGCAGTTTCCGCGGGAGGGGTTACAATGAGCAGTTCTTC
j_gene: TRBJ2-2; d_gene: -; v_gene: TRBV5-1; abundance: -; len: 14; CDR3aa: CASGVGGSPGELFF; CDR3nt: TGCGCCAGCGGGGTAGGAGGGTCCCCCGGGGAGCTGTTTTTT
j_gene: TRBJ1-3; d_gene: -; v_gene: TRBV2; abundance: -; len: 14; CDR3aa: CASSEGGAGNTIYF; CDR3nt: TGTGCCAGCAGTGAAGGAGGGGCTGGAAACACCATATATTTT
j_gene: TRBJ2-2; d_gene: -; v_gene: TRBV19; abundance: -; len: 14; CDR3aa: CASRDRPSAGELFF; CDR3nt: TGTGCCAGCCGGGACAGACCTAGCGCCGGGGAGCTGTTTTTT
j_gene: TRBJ2-1; d_gene: -; v_gene: TRBV6-6; abundance: -; len: 15; CDR3aa: CASSYSISRYNEQFF; CDR3nt: TGTGCCAGCAGTTACTCGATCTCCAGGTACAATGAGCAGTTCTTC
j_gene: TRBJ1-1; d_gene: -; v_gene: TRBV27; abundance: -; len: 13; CDR3aa: CASSQQGRTEAFF; CDR3nt: TGTGCCAGCAGTCAACAGGGCAGGACTGAAGCTTTCTTT
j_gene: TRBJ2-3; d_gene: TRBD1; v_gene: TRBV29-1; abundance: -; len: 12; CDR3aa: CSADRESDTQYF; CDR3nt: TGCAGCGCCGACAGGGAGTCAGATACGCAGTATTTT
j_gene: TRBJ2-2; d_gene: -; v_gene: TRBV5-1; abundance: -; len: 15; CDR3aa: CASSLAQGMSGELFF; CDR3nt: TGCGCCAGCAGCTTGGCACAGGGAATGAGCGGGGAGCTGTTTTTT
j_gene: TRBJ2-7; d_gene: -; v_gene: TRBV2; abundance: -; len: 12; CDR3aa: CASSGDSHEQYF; CDR3nt: TGTGCCAGCAGCGGGGACTCCCACGAGCAGTACTTC
j_gene: TRBJ2-1; d_gene: TRBD2; v_gene: TRBV29-1; abundance: -; len: 15; CDR3aa: CSVGGGLLLYNEQFF; CDR3nt: TGCAGCGTTGGGGGGGGACTATTATTATACAATGAGCAGTTCTTC
j_gene: TRBJ2-7; d_gene: -; v_gene: TRBV20-1; abundance: -; len: 11; CDR3aa: CSARELNEQYF; CDR3nt: TGCAGTGCTAGAGAGTTAAATGAGCAGTACTTC